This note documents a single TCR beta chain sequence. Other DNA sequences from this sample encode an identical CDR3 as well. TCRdb's table, derived via immunoSEQ multiplex PCR, lists solely in-frame clones and lacks some. The data hold about 110,000 clones, with roughly 82% observed a single time. This CDR3 is built from 14 residues. In germline, CDR1 is KGHSH, CDR2 LQKENI. Trimming cost V 6 bases and J 0 bases; bases outside gene matches: 5. The record originates from a study of blood T cell repertoires in COVID-19. The chain recombines TRBV18 with TRBJ2-7; 7 nucleotides agree with TRBD2. Sequencing input: peripheral blood. This TCR came from a woman aged 80 or older with active or convalescent COVID-19. In DNA form, the CDR3 reads TGTGCCAGCTCGCCGGGACTACCCTCCTACGAGCAGTACTTC. Protein: CASSPGLPSYEQYF.